The 5 T cell receptor beta chains below come from one sample, sequenced in a study of OX40 agonist ivuxolimab in advanced cancers. Method: immunoSEQ multiplex PCR; TCRdb's copy keeps in-frame clones and lacks some. The table has 60,000 to 70,000 clones, about 89% seen once; the top ten hold about 4.1%. Sample: CD4+ or CD8+ T cells sorted from blood, taken in a trial of the OX40 agonist ivuxolimab. Receptors originate from an adult with an advanced solid tumor such as melanoma, head and neck, liver or kidney cancer.

This rearrangement joins TRBV10-2 to TRBJ2-7; the D call may be TRBD1 or TRBD2 (5 bases each). The V end lost 7 bases, the J end lost 2 bases, and 15 bases lay between the germline ends. The CDR3 sequence is 14 residues long. Germline assignment: CDR1 WSHSY and CDR2 SAAADI. CDR3 sequence (DNA): TGCGCCAGCAACCCCGGGACCTCCACCTACGAGCAGTACTTC. It is translated as CASNPGTSTYEQYF.

The J gene is TRBJ2-7, the V gene TRBV6-1, with TRBD1 identical over 7 bases. Germline V CDR1 and CDR2: MNHNS, SASEGT. This CDR3 spans 14 amino acids. The ends lost 3 bases at V and 3 bases at J; junction bases unmatched: 5. CDR3 region: CASSDPGQSYEQYF. The CDR3 DNA reads as TGTGCCAGCAGTGACCCGGGACAGAGCTACGAGCAGTACTTC.

J is TRBJ1-6 and V is TRBV7-2; TRBD1 is a possible D gene (5 bases). Between the trimmed V and J ends, which lost 1 base and 8 bases, there was a span of 15 bases. Per germline, CDR1 SGHTA and CDR2 FQGNSA. CDR3 size: 16 residues. The DNA for the CDR3 is TGTGCCAGCAGCTTAGATTTCGCCAGGGTTGATTCACCCCTCCACTTT. It is translated as CASSLDFARVDSPLHF.

The chain uses TRBV7-9 and TRBJ2-1; D might be TRBD1 (6 bases). The V end lost 5 bases, the J end lost 7 bases, and 12 bases lay between the germline ends. CDR1 is SEHNR, CDR2 FQNEAQ, per germline (reference sequence). The CDR3 covers 13 residues. The CDR3 sequence: CASSPIGGNEQFF. The CDR3 DNA reads as TGTGCCAGCAGCCCTATAGGGGGAAATGAGCAGTTCTTC.

The J gene is TRBJ2-7, the V gene TRBV10-3, with 14 bases lining up with TRBD2. Germline CDR1 ENHRY, CDR2 SYGVKD. The CDR3 loop spans 17 amino acids. V lost 5 bases and J lost 0; bases outside the gene matches: 6. The CDR3: CAISPGTSGGSSYEQYF. CDR3 nucleotide sequence: TGTGCCATCAGTCCCGGGACTAGCGGGGGAAGCTCCTACGAGCAGTACTTC.